This TCR beta chain was recovered during a study of blood T cell repertoires in COVID-19. This table comes from immunoSEQ multiplex PCR, and its TCRdb copy is limited to in-frame clones, with some not included. The sample lists 20,000 to 25,000 clones, 80% to 95% occurring once. V lost 4 bases to trimming and J lost 3 bases, with 12 bases between them. CDR3 length: 14 amino acids. Germline lookup yields CDR1 SGHRS and CDR2 YFSETQ. The specimen was peripheral blood. The genes are TRBV5-1 and TRBJ2-3; TRBD1 might be the D (6 bases). The receptor was derived from a human donor in a cohort sampled during active COVID-19. The CDR3 is CASSPGTSTDTQYF. CDR3 bases: TGCGCCAGCAGCCCCGGGACATCAACAGATACGCAGTATTTT.